Sequencing of this TCR beta chain was carried out in a study of T cell repertoires in cytomegalovirus infection. Study details: Indications came from public TCR beta signatures; they pointed to CMV infection and to a matching HLA type.

Remarks on this clonotype: Its antigen is as yet unknown.

Whole-study findings and limits: Clonotypes of TCR beta that were HLA-C-restricted and CMV-specific dominated the ex vivo response. Carriers of CMV and the relevant HLA type were discriminated by public TCR beta frequency.

TCRdb passed the reads through MiXCR, listing each CDR3 protein once. The sample has approximately 500,000 distinct CDR3 sequences, around a quarter seen once. The CDR3 extends over 14 amino acids. CDR1 SGHTA and CDR2 FQGNSA come from the germline V gene. Trimming pared 1 base from V and 7 bases from J, leaving 13 bases between. This rearrangement joins TRBV7-2 to TRBJ1-1; weak D call: TRBD1 (6 bases). This TCR came from a human donor in good health (CMV status not recorded). Some clones in this sample may be carry-over from other donors' samples. Material for sequencing was PBMCs. In nucleotides, the CDR3 is TGTGCCAGCAGCTTAGAGGGGGGCGCGGGTGAAGCTTTCTTT. Its translation: CASSLEGGAGEAFF.